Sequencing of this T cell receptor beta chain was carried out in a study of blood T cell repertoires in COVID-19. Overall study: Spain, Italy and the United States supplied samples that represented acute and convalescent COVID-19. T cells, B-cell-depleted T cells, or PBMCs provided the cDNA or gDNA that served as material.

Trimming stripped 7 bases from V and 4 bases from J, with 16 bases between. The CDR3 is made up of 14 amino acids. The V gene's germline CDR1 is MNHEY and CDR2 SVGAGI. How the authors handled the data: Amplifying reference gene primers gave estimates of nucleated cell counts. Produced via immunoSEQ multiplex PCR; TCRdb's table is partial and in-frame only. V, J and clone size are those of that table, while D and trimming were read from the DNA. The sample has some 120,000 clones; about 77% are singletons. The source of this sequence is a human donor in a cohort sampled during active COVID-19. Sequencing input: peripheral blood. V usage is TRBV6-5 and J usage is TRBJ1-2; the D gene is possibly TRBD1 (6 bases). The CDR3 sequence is CASTPRGGGYGYTF. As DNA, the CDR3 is TGTGCCAGCACTCCTCGGGGAGGGGGCTATGGCTACACCTTC.